Listed here are 2 T cell receptor beta chains from one sample, sequenced in a study of cytomegalovirus exposure and HLA in healthy donors. It was with 60 Vbeta and 13 Jbeta primers that the PCR ran. Assay used: immunoSEQ multiplex PCR; TCRdb lists only in-frame clones, some missing. The table lists about 120,000 clones, roughly 15% of them singletons, with roughly 2% in the top ten. Material for sequencing was PBMCs. The receptors originated from a woman in her late teens or twenties in good health and CMV-seronegative.

The table lists this clone with a few counts. The rearrangement joins TRBV30 to TRBJ1-4, with TRBD1 identical over 9 bases. The CDR3 contains 15 residues. V dropped 2 bases and J dropped 6; count of bases not matched to a gene: 7. Per the germline V gene, CDR1 is GTSNPN and CDR2 is SVGIG (reference sequence). CDR3 DNA sequence: TGTGCCTGGAGTACAAAAACAGGGGGCGATGAAAAACTGTTTTTT. Its protein product is CAWSTKTGGDEKLFF.

This clone was detected a few times. The chain carries TRBV12-5 and TRBJ1-2, with D maybe TRBD1 (5 bases). The germline V gene has CDR1 LGHNT and CDR2 FRNRAP. The CDR3 is 20 amino acids. The V gene lost 0 bases and the J gene lost 0 bases, with 23 bases spanning the gap. This chain's CDR3 is CASGLVRRGIETLTNYGYTF. For the CDR3, the DNA is TGTGCTAGTGGTTTGGTACGTCGGGGGATAGAGACACTAACTAACTATGGCTACACCTTC.